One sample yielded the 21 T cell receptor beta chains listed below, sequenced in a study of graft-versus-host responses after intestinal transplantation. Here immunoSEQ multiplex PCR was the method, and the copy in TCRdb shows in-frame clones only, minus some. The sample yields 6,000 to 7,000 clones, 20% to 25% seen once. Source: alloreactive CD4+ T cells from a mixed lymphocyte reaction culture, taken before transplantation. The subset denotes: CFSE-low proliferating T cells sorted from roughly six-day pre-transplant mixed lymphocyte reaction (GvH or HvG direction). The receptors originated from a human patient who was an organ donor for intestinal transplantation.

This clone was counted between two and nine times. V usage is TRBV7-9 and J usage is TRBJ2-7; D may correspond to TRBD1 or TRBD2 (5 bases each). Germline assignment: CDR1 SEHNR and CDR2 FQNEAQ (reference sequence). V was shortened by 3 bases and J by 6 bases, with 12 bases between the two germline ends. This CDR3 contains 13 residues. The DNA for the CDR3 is TGTGCCAGCAGCTTTAGCCGGGGCGGCGAGCAGTACTTC. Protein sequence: CASSFSRGGEQYF.

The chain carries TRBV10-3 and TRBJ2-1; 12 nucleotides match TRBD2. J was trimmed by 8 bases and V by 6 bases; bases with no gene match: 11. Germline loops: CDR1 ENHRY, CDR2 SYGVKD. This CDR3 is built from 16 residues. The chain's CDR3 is CAIRPRRLAGEDEQFF. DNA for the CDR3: TGTGCCATCAGACCGAGGCGACTAGCGGGAGAAGATGAGCAGTTCTTC.

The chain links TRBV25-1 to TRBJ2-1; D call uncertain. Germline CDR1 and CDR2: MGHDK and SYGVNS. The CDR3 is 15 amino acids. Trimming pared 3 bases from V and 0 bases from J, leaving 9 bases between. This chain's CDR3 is CASSEGYSSYNEQFF. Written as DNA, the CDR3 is TGTGCCAGCAGTGAGGGATATAGCTCCTACAATGAGCAGTTCTTC. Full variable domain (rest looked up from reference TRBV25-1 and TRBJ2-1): EADIYQTPRYLVIGTGKKITLECSQTMGHDKMYWYQQDPGMELHLIHYSYGVNSTEKGDLSSESTVSRIRTEHFPLTLESARPSHTSQYLCASSEGYSSYNEQFFGPGTRLTVL.

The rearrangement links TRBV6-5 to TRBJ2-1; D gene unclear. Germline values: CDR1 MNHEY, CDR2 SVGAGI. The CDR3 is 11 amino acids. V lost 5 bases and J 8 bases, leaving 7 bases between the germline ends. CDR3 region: CASSEIYEQFF. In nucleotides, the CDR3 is TGTGCCAGCAGTGAGATATATGAGCAGTTCTTC.

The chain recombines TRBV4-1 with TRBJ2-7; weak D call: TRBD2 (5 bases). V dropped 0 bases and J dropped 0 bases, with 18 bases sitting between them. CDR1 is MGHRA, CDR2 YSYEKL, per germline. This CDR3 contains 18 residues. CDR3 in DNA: TGCGCCAGCAGCCAAGACAGCGGAAGCCACCTCCTCTCCTACGAGCAGTACTTC. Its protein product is CASSQDSGSHLLSYEQYF.

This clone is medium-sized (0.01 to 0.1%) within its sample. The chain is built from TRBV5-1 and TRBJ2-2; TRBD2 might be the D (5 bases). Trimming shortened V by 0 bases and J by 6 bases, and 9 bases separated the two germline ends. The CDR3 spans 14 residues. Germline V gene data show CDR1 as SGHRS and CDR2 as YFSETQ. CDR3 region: CASSLVGSSGELFF. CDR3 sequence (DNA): TGCGCCAGCAGCTTGGTTGGGAGCTCCGGGGAGCTGTTTTTT.

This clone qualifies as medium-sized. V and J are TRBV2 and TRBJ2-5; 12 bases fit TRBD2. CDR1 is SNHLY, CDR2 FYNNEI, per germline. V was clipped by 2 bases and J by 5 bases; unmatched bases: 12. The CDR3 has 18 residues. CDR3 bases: TGTGCCAGCAGTGAATTTTTCCTAGCGGGAGGGCCCAGGGAGACCCAGTACTTC. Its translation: CASSEFFLAGGPRETQYF.

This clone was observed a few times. The CDR3 bases are TGTGCCAGCAGCTTAGCGGGGACTATCGGGAGATACAATGAGCAGTTCTTC. Translating it yields CASSLAGTIGRYNEQFF. The chain couples TRBV7-9 to TRBJ2-1; the match to TRBD2 covers 7 bases. Germline V gene sequence: CDR1 SEHNR, CDR2 FQNEAQ (reference sequence). Unmatched junction bases numbered 9, after V lost 0 bases and J lost 4 bases. This CDR3 contains 17 residues.

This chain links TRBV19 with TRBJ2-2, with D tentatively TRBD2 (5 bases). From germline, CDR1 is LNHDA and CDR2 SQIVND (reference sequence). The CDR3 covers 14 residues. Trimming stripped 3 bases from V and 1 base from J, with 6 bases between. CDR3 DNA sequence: TGTGCCAGTAGTATCCGGGGGAACACCGGGGAGCTGTTTTTT. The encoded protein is CASSIRGNTGELFF. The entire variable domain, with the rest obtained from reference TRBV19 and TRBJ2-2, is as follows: DGGITQSPKYLFRKEGQNVTLSCEQNLNHDAMYWYRQDPGQGLRLIYYSQIVNDFQKGDIAEGYSVSREKKESFPLTVTSAQKNPTAFYLCASSIRGNTGELFFGEGSRLTVL.

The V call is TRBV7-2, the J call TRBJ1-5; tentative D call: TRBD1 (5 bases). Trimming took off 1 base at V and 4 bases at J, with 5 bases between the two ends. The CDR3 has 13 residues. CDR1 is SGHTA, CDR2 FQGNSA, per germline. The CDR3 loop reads CASSLGTNQPQHF. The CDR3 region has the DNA TGTGCCAGCAGCTTAGGGACAAATCAGCCCCAGCATTTT.

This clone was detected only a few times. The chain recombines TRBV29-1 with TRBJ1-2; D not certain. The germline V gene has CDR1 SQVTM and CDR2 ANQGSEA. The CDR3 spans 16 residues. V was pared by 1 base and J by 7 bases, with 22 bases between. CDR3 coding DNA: TGCAGCGTTGAAGTTGCAGGAGGGTTCCATGGGCTTGGCTACACCTTC. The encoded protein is CSVEVAGGFHGLGYTF. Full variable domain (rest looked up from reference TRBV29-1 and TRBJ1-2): SAVISQKPSRDICQRGTSLTIQCQVDSQVTMMFWYRQQPGQSLTLIATANQGSEATYESGFVIDKFPISRPNLTFSTLTVSNMSPEDSSIYLCSVEVAGGFHGLGYTFGSGTRLTVV.

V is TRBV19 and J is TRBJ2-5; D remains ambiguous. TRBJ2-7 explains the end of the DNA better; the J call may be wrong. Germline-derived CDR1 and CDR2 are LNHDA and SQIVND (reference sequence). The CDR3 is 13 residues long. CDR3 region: CASSISLPYEQYF. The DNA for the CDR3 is TGTGCCAGTAGTATATCGCTTCCCTACGAGCAGTACTTC.

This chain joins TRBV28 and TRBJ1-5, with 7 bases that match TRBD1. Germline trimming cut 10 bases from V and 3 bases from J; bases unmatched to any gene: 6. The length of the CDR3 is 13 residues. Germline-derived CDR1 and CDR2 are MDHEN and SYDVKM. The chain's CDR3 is CATETGINQPQHF. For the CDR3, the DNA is TGTGCCACCGAGACAGGGATCAATCAGCCCCAGCATTTT.

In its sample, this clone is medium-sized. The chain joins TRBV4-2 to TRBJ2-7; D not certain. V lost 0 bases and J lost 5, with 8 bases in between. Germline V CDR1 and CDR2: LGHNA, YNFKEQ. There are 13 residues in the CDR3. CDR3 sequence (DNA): TGTGCCAGCAGCCAAGATTGGGTGGACGAGCAGTACTTC. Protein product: CASSQDWVDEQYF.

In DNA form, the CDR3 reads TGTGCCAGCAGTTATTGGACTAGCGGCATCACGGCCGGGGAGCTGTTTTTT. Its protein product is CASSYWTSGITAGELFF. The chain links TRBV7-9 to TRBJ2-2; 10 nucleotides line up with TRBD2. V was clipped by 6 bases and J by 6 bases; unmatched bases: 13. Germline V CDR1 and CDR2: SEHNR, FQNEAQ (reference sequence). This CDR3 region has 17 residues.

CDR3 sequence: CASSPRPGNYGYTF. In nucleotides, the CDR3 is TGTGCCAGCAGCCCCCGCCCAGGGAACTATGGCTACACCTTC. The V call is TRBV6-5, the J call TRBJ1-2; D is perhaps TRBD1 (5 bases). CDR3 length: 14 residues. V was pared by 6 bases and J by 2 bases, with 13 bases between. Germline V gene data show CDR1 as MNHEY and CDR2 as SVGAGI.

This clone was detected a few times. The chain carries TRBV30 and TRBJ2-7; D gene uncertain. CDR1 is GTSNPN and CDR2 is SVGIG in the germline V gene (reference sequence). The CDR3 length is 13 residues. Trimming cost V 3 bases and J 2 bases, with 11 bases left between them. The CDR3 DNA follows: TGTGCCTGGAGGGCGGACGTCCCCTACGAGCAGTACTTC. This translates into CAWRADVPYEQYF.

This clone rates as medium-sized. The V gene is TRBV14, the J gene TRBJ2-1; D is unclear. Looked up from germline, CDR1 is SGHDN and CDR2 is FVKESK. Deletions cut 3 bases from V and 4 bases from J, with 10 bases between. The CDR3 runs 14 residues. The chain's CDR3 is CASSQHGDYNEQFF. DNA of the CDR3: TGTGCCAGCAGCCAGCATGGGGATTACAATGAGCAGTTCTTC.

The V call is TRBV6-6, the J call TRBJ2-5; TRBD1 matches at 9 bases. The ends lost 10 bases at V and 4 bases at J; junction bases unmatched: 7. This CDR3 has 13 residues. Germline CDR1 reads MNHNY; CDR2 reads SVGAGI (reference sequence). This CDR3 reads CATYRGPGETQYF. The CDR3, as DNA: TGTGCCACGTACAGGGGGCCGGGAGAGACCCAGTACTTC.

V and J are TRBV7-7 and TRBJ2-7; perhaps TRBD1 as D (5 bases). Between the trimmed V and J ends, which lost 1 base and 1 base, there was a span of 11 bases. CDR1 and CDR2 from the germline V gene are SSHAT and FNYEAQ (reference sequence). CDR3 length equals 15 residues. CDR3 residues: CASSLGWGSSYEQYF. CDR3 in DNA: TGTGCCAGCAGCTTAGGGTGGGGCAGTTCCTACGAGCAGTACTTC.

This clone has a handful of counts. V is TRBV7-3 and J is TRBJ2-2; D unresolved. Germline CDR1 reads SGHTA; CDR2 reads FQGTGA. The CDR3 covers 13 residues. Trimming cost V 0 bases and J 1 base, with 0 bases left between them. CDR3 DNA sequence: TGTGCCAGCAGCTTAACGAACACCGGGGAGCTGTTTTTT. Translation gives CASSLTNTGELFF.